Sequencing of this T cell receptor beta chain was carried out in a study of cytomegalovirus exposure and HLA in healthy donors. The assay was immunoSEQ multiplex PCR, and TCRdb's table has in-frame clones only and misses some. The sample lists around 130,000 clones, roughly nine tenths occurring once. Germline assignment: CDR1 WNHNN and CDR2 SYGVQD (reference sequence). There are 12 residues in the CDR3. The V and J ends lost 7 bases and 7 bases, in that order; junction bases with no gene match: 4. Sequences were obtained from PBMCs. The source is a man between 25 and 39 years old in good health and CMV-seronegative. This chain uses TRBV10-1 with TRBJ1-5; 7 bases fit TRBD1. CDR3 coding DNA: TGCGCCAGCATCGACAGGGCCCAGCCCCAGCATTTT. It translates to CASIDRAQPQHF.